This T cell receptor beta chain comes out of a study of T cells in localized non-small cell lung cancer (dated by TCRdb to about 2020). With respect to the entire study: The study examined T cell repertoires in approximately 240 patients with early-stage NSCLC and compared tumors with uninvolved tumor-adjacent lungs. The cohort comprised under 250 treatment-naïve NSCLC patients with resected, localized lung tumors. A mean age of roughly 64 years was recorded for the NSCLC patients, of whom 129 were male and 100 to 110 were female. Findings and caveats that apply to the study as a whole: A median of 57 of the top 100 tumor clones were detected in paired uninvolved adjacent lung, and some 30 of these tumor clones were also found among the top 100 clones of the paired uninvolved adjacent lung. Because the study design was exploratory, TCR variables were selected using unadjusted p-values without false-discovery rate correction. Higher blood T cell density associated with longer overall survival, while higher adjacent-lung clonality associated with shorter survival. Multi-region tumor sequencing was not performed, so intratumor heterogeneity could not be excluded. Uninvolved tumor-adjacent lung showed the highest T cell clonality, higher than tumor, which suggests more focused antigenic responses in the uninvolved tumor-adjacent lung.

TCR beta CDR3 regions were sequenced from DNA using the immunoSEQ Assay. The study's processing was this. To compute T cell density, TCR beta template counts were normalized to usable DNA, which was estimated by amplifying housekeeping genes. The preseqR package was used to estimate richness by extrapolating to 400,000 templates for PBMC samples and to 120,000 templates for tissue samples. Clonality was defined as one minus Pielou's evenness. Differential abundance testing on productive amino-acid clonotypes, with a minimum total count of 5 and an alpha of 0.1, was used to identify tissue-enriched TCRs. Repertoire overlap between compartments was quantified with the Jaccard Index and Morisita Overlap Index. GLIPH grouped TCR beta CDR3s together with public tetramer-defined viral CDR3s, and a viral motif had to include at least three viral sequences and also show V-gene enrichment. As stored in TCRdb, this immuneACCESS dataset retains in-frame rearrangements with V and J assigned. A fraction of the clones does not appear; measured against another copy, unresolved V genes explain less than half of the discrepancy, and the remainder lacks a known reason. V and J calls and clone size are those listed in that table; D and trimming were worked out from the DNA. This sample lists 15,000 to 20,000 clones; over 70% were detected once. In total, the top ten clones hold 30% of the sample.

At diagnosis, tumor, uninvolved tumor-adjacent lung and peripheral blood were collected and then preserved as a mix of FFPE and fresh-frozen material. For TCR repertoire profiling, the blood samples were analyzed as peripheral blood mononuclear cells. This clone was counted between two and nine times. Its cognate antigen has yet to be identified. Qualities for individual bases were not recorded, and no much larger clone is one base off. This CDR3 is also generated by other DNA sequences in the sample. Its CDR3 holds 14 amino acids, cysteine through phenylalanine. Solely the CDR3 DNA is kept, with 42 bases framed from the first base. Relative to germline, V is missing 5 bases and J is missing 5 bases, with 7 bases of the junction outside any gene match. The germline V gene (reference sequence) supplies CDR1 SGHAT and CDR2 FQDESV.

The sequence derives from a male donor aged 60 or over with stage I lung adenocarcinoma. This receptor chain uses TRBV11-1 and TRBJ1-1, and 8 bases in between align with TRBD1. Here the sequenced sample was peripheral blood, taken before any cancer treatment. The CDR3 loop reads CASSTRQGRTEAFF. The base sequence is TGTGCCAGCAGCACAAGACAGGGGAGGACTGAAGCTTTCTTT.